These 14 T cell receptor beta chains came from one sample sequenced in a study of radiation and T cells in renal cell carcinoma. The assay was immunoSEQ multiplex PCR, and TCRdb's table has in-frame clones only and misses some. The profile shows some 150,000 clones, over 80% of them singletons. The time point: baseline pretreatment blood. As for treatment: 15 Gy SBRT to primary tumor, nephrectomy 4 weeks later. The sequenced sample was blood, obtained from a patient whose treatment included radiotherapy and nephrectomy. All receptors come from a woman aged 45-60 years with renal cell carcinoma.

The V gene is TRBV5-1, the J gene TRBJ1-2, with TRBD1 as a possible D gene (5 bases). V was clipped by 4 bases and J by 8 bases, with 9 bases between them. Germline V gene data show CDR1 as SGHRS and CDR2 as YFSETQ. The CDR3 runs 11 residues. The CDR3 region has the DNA TGCGCCAGCAGCCCTGGGGGGGGCTACACCTTC. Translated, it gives CASSPGGGYTF.

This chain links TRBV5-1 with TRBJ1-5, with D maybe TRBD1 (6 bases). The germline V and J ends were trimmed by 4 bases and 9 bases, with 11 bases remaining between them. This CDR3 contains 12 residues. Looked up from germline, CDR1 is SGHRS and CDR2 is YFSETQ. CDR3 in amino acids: CASSLEGGPQHF. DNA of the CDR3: TGCGCCAGCAGCCTCGAAGGGGGGCCCCAGCATTTT.

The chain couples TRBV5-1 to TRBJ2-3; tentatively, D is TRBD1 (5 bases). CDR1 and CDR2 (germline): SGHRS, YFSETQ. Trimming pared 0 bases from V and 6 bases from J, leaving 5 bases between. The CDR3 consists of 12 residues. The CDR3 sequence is CASSLEGDTQYF. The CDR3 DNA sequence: TGCGCCAGCAGCTTGGAGGGGGATACGCAGTATTTT.

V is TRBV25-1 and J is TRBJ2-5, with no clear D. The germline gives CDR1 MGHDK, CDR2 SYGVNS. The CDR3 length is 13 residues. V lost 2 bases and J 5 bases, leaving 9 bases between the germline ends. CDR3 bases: TGTGCCAGCAGTGAAGAAGATAGCGAGACCCAGTACTTC. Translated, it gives CASSEEDSETQYF.

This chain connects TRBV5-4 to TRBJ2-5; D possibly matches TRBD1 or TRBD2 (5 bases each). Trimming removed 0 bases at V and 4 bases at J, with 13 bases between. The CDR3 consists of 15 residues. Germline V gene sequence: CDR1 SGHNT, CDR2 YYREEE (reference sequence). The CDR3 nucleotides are TGTGCCAGCAGCTTGGCATGGGGGACCTTAGAGACCCAGTACTTC. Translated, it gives CASSLAWGTLETQYF.

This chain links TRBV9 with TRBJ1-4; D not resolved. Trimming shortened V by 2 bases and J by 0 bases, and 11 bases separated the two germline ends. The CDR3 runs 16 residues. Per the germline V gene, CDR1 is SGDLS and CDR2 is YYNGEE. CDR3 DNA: TGTGCCAGCAGCGTCGCCGCAAGCGCAACTAATGAAAAACTGTTTTTT. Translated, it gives CASSVAASATNEKLFF.

The CDR3 loop is CASSPSGRPYEQYF. CDR3 bases: TGTGCCAGCAGCCCGTCAGGGAGACCCTACGAGCAGTACTTC. This chain links TRBV4-2 with TRBJ2-7; D may correspond to TRBD1 or TRBD2 (5 bases each). With 4 bases removed from V and 2 bases from J, the gap between germline ends came to 12 bases. Germline values: CDR1 LGHNA, CDR2 YNFKEQ. This CDR3 is built from 14 residues.

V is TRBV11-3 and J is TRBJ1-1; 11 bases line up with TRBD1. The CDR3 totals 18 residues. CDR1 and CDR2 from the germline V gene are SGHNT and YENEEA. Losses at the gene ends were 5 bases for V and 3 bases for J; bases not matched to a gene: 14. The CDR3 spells CASSPLGQGAERDTEAFF. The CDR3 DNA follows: TGTGCCAGCAGCCCACTCGGACAGGGGGCTGAGAGGGACACTGAAGCTTTCTTT.

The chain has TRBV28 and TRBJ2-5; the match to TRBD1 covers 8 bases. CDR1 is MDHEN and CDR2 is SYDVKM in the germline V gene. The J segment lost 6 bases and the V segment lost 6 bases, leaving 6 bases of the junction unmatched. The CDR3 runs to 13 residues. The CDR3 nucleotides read TGTGCCAGCAGCCTCCAGGGGGCTCAGACCCAGTACTTC. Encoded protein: CASSLQGAQTQYF.

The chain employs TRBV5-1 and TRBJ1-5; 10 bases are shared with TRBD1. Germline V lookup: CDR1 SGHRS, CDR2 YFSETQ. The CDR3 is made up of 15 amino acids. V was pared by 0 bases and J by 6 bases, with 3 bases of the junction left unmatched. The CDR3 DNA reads TGCGCCAGCAGCTTGGGACAGGGGGCAGGTCAGCCCCAGCATTTT. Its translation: CASSLGQGAGQPQHF.

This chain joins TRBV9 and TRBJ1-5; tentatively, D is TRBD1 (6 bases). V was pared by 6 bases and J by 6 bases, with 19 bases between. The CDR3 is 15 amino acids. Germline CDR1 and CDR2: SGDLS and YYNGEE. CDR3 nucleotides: TGTGCCAGCACCACCAAACAGGGAGTGTCTCAGCCCCAGCATTTT. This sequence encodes CASTTKQGVSQPQHF.

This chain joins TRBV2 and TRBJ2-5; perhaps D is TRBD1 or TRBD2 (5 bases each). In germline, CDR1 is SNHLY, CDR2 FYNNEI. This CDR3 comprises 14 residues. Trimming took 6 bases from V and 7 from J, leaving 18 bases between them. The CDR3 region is CASRGTTVKGTQYF. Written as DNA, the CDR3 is TGTGCCAGCAGGGGGACGACGGTCAAAGGGACCCAGTACTTC.

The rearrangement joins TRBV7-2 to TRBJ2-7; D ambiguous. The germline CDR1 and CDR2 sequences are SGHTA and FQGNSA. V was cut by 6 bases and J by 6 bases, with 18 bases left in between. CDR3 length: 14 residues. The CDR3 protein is CASSPSGSISEQYF. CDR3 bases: TGTGCCAGCAGTCCTAGTGGGTCCATAAGCGAGCAGTACTTC.

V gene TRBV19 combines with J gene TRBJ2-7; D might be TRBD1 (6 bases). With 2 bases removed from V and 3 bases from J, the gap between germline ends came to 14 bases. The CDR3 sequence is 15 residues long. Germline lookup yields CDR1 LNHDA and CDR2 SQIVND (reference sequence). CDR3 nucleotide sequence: TGTGCCAGTAGTATATTAGCAGGGGAGAACTACGAGCAGTACTTC. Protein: CASSILAGENYEQYF.